This T cell receptor beta chain was observed in a study of beta chain features in type 1 diabetes. TCRB transcripts that were expressed got sequenced, as all of the isolated RNA had been reverse transcribed. The table came from immunoSEQ multiplex PCR; TCRdb's copy has only in-frame clones and leaves some out. This table has 400,000 to 600,000 clones, 25% to 35% appearing once. This clone was counted a few times. This CDR3 spans 16 amino acids. Per the germline V gene, CDR1 is SGHRS and CDR2 is YFSETQ. J gave up 5 bases and V 4 bases, and 10 bases lay outside the gene matches. The V gene is TRBV5-1, the J gene TRBJ2-3, with 10 bases fitting TRBD2. The receptor's source is a man between 18 and 29 years old in good health. Sequencing used naive CD4+ T cells from blood. The DNA for the CDR3 is TGCGCCAGCAGCCTTCCCACTAGCGGGATAGGAGATACGCAGTATTTT. Encoded protein: CASSLPTSGIGDTQYF.